Following are 31 T cell receptor beta chains from one sample sequenced in a study of shared clonotypes between healthy human individuals. Sequencing used immunoSEQ multiplex PCR; TCRdb keeps in-frame clones, though not all of them. The repertoire holds a few million clones, with just over 90% as singletons. Source material: naive CD4+ T cells sorted from blood. Subset meaning: CD45RA+ positively selected. The receptors were sampled from a man between 18 and 35 years old in good health.

V gene TRBV7-2 combines with J gene TRBJ2-3; D gene uncertain. This CDR3 is built from 15 residues. The germline V and J ends were trimmed by 6 bases and 5 bases, with 18 bases remaining between them. The germline gives CDR1 SGHTA, CDR2 FQGNSA. The CDR3 DNA follows: TGTGCCAGCAGACCTCCCGGAGCCCTTAGAGATACGCAGTATTTT. Translation gives CASRPPGALRDTQYF.

The CDR3 DNA follows: TGCGCCAGCAGGGGGGGACAGACCAACGGACCCCTCCACTTT. Its protein is CASRGGQTNGPLHF. The V and J genes are TRBV5-1 and TRBJ1-6, with 7 bases aligning to TRBD1. V gave up 5 bases and J gave up 12 bases; unmatched junction bases: 11. CDR3 length equals 14 residues. Germline V gives CDR1 SGHRS, CDR2 YFSETQ.

This clone is a singleton in its sample. The rearrangement links TRBV4-3 to TRBJ1-1; no definite D call. The germline CDR1 and CDR2 sequences are LGHNA and YSLEER. The CDR3 runs 16 residues. Between the trimmed V and J ends, which lost 0 bases and 8 bases, there was a span of 19 bases. DNA for the CDR3: TGCGCCAGCAGCCAAGATCTATTAGGACGGACGAGAGAAGCTTTCTTT. Amino acids: CASSQDLLGRTREAFF.

On this clone itself: Other DNA sequences in this specimen translate into the identical CDR3. The V gene is TRBV6-1, the J gene TRBJ1-5; 8 bases are shared with TRBD1. Germline CDR1 MNHNS, CDR2 SASEGT. CDR3 length: 13 residues. J lost 4 bases, V lost 6 bases, and 2 bases had no gene match. Written as DNA, the CDR3 is TGTGCCAGCAGAGGACAGGGAAATCAGCCCCAGCATTTT. Its protein is CASRGQGNQPQHF.

J is TRBJ2-7 and V is TRBV7-8; D is possibly TRBD1 (6 bases). Trimming cost V 5 bases and J 0 bases, with 14 bases left between them. Germline lookup yields CDR1 SGHVS and CDR2 FQNEAQ. The CDR3 consists of 15 residues. CDR3 sequence reads: CASSELRTDSYEQYF. In DNA form, the CDR3 reads TGTGCCAGCAGCGAATTGAGGACAGACTCCTACGAGCAGTACTTC.

The rearrangement links TRBV11-2 to TRBJ2-7; 7 nucleotides match TRBD1. Germline CDR1 SGHAT, CDR2 FQNNGV. This CDR3 has 15 amino acids. V shed 5 bases and J 3 bases; nucleotides not matched to a gene: 10. DNA for the CDR3: TGTGCCAGCAGCCCGCTAGGGACAGTACGCTACGAGCAGTACTTC. Its translation: CASSPLGTVRYEQYF.

The chain combines TRBV11-2 with TRBJ1-1, with a tentative D call TRBD1 (5 bases). V dropped 0 bases and J dropped 2 bases, with 7 bases sitting between them. The germline V gene has CDR1 SGHAT and CDR2 FQNNGV. This CDR3 has 14 amino acids. CDR3 coding DNA: TGTGCCAGCAGCTTAGAAGGGGCAAACACTGAAGCTTTCTTT. As protein: CASSLEGANTEAFF.

DNA for the CDR3: TGTGCCAGCAGCCCGGGACAGGGCTCACCCCTCCACTTT. It translates to CASSPGQGSPLHF. The chain uses TRBV7-9 and TRBJ1-6, with 9 positions matching TRBD1. There are 13 residues in the CDR3. Germline V gives CDR1 SEHNR, CDR2 FQNEAQ (reference sequence). V was pared by 5 bases and J by 10 bases, with 3 bases of the junction left unmatched.

This clone was seen a handful of times. The sample carries other DNA sequences with the same CDR3. CDR3 in amino acids: CASSLGATNEKLFF. The CDR3 DNA reads as TGTGCCAGCAGCTTGGGGGCAACTAATGAAAAACTGTTTTTT. V usage is TRBV7-9 and J usage is TRBJ1-4, with D possibly being TRBD1 (5 bases). This CDR3 has 14 residues. The V end lost 3 bases, the J end lost 0 bases, and 5 bases lay between the germline ends. The V gene's germline CDR1 is SEHNR and CDR2 FQNEAQ (reference sequence).

The rearrangement uses TRBV2 and TRBJ2-1; 14 bases fit TRBD2. The CDR3 extends over 12 amino acids. With V trimmed by 4 bases and J by 14 bases, 1 base remained unmatched. The germline gives CDR1 SNHLY, CDR2 FYNNEI. The CDR3 DNA follows: TGTGCCAGCAGTGGGGGACTAGCGGGAGAGTTCTTC. Its translation is CASSGGLAGEFF.

This chain joins TRBV11-2 and TRBJ2-5, with D unresolved. This CDR3 spans 14 amino acids. Trimming cost V 0 bases and J 6 bases, with 11 bases left between them. Germline V gene sequence: CDR1 SGHAT, CDR2 FQNNGV. CDR3 region: CASSLDNGSKTQYF. CDR3 coding DNA: TGTGCCAGCAGCTTAGATAACGGTTCAAAGACCCAGTACTTC. The variable domain in full, completed from reference TRBV11-2 and TRBJ2-5, reads EAGVAQSPRYKIIEKRQSVAFWCNPISGHATLYWYQQILGQGPKLLIQFQNNGVVDDSQLPKDRFSAERLKGVDSTLKIQPAKLEDSAVYLCASSLDNGSKTQYFGPGTRLLVL.

The V and J genes are TRBV7-2 and TRBJ1-6, with D unclear. V was cut by 5 bases and J by 5 bases, with 10 bases left in between. The germline gives CDR1 SGHTA, CDR2 FQGNSA. The CDR3 is 14 residues long. The CDR3 sequence is CASSLQANNSPLHF. In nucleotides, the CDR3 is TGTGCCAGCAGCCTCCAGGCGAATAATTCACCCCTCCACTTT.

The chain recombines TRBV9 with TRBJ2-7; D perhaps matches TRBD2 (5 bases). The CDR3 is 15 residues long. V lost 1 base and J lost 1, with 12 bases in between. CDR1 is SGDLS, CDR2 YYNGEE, per germline. The CDR3 region is CASSVYRRGSYEQYF. The CDR3 region has the DNA TGTGCCAGCAGCGTATACCGCCGGGGTTCCTACGAGCAGTACTTC.

V usage is TRBV2 and J usage is TRBJ2-2; TRBD1 matches at 7 bases. Germline CDR1 reads SNHLY; CDR2 reads FYNNEI. V shed 8 bases, J shed 2 bases, and the junction held 2 bases outside the gene matches. This CDR3 region has 13 residues. This chain's CDR3 is CASRQGNTGELFF. The CDR3 nucleotides read TGTGCCAGCCGACAGGGAAACACCGGGGAGCTGTTTTTT. The full variable domain, its missing parts supplied by reference TRBV2 and TRBJ2-2, is EPEVTQTPSHQVTQMGQEVILRCVPISNHLYFYWYRQILGQKVEFLVSFYNNEISEKSEIFDDQFSVERPDGSNFTLKIRSTKLEDSAMYFCASRQGNTGELFFGEGSRLTVL.

The gene calls are TRBV2 and TRBJ2-5, with D possibly matching TRBD2 (6 bases). The CDR3 is made up of 14 amino acids. V was shortened by 6 bases and J by 5 bases, with 16 bases between the two germline ends. Germline assignment: CDR1 SNHLY and CDR2 FYNNEI. CDR3 amino acids: CASRGGTPRETQYF. In DNA form, the CDR3 reads TGTGCCAGCAGGGGCGGGACCCCTCGGGAGACCCAGTACTTC. Variable domain in full (rest from reference TRBV2 and TRBJ2-5): EPEVTQTPSHQVTQMGQEVILRCVPISNHLYFYWYRQILGQKVEFLVSFYNNEISEKSEIFDDQFSVERPDGSNFTLKIRSTKLEDSAMYFCASRGGTPRETQYFGPGTRLLVL.

The gene calls are TRBV11-3 and TRBJ2-1; D is ambiguous. V was shortened by 1 base and J by 10 bases, with 8 bases between the two germline ends. CDR1 is SGHNT and CDR2 is YENEEA in the germline V gene. The CDR3 is 12 amino acids. The CDR3 coding sequence is TGTGCCAGCAGCTTAGGGGAACGGGAGCAGTTCTTC. Residues: CASSLGEREQFF.

In the case of this clone: This CDR3 is also generated by other DNA sequences in the sample. V and J are TRBV6-6 and TRBJ2-7; D gene uncertain. Trimming took off 0 bases at V and 7 bases at J, with 7 bases between the two ends. This CDR3 contains 12 residues. The germline gives CDR1 MNHNY, CDR2 SVGAGI (reference sequence). CDR3 coding DNA: TGTGCCAGCAGTTACTCGGTTGGGGAGCAGTACTTC. Translation gives CASSYSVGEQYF.

The chain links TRBV5-1 to TRBJ1-1; D may be TRBD1 (6 bases). With 4 bases removed from V and 8 bases from J, the gap between germline ends came to 9 bases. Looked up from germline, CDR1 is SGHRS and CDR2 is YFSETQ. This CDR3 spans 11 amino acids. CDR3: CASSIGQEAFF. CDR3 DNA: TGCGCCAGCAGCATCGGACAGGAAGCTTTCTTT.

The chain carries TRBV29-1 and TRBJ1-2; 7 bases match TRBD1. Germline V gene data show CDR1 as SQVTM and CDR2 as ANQGSEA. The ends lost 6 bases at V and 8 bases at J; junction bases unmatched: 24. The CDR3 is 17 amino acids. The CDR3 nucleotides are TGCAGCGTGGTTGTGACTTTGGCGGCAGGGGGAAGTGACGGCTACACCTTC. This encodes CSVVVTLAAGGSDGYTF.

This clone was seen just once. The chain is built from TRBV5-6 and TRBJ2-7, with 7 bases lining up with TRBD1. V shed 4 bases and J 2 bases; nucleotides not matched to a gene: 9. Germline V gene lookup returns CDR1 SGHDT and CDR2 YYEEEE. This CDR3 region has 15 residues. CDR3 region: CASSRLDRSTYEQYF. DNA of the CDR3: TGTGCCAGCAGCCGTTTGGACAGGTCGACCTACGAGCAGTACTTC.

The V and J genes are TRBV5-4 and TRBJ2-5, with 9 bases matching TRBD2. Germline V gene lookup returns CDR1 SGHNT and CDR2 YYREEE (reference sequence). V was clipped by 4 bases and J by 2 bases; unmatched bases: 6. CDR3 length: 15 amino acids. The CDR3 coding sequence is TGTGCCAGCAGCATTAGCGGGGGCCCTCAAGAGACCCAGTACTTC. It is translated as CASSISGGPQETQYF. The full variable domain, rest sourced from reference TRBV5-4 and TRBJ2-5, is ETGVTQSPTHLIKTRGQQVTLRCSSQSGHNTVSWYQQALGQGPQFIFQYYREEENGRGNFPPRFSGLQFPNYSSELNVNALELDDSALYLCASSISGGPQETQYFGPGTRLLVL.

The gene calls are TRBV19 and TRBJ2-4; 7 bases map to TRBD2. Per germline, CDR1 LNHDA and CDR2 SQIVND (reference sequence). The CDR3 runs to 14 residues. Trimming took 6 bases from V and 4 from J; bases not matched to a gene: 6. The CDR3 loop is CASREPGGKNIQYF. The CDR3 DNA reads TGTGCCAGTAGGGAGCCGGGAGGAAAAAACATTCAGTACTTC.

Comments on this clone: A read error may account for a junction end that differs from germline. This chain links TRBV5-6 with TRBJ2-7; TRBD1 or TRBD2 may be the D gene (5 bases each). This CDR3 spans 11 amino acids. From germline, CDR1 is SGHDT and CDR2 YYEEEE. The CDR3 DNA is TGTGCCAGCAGCTCGAGTGGGACGGATATCTTC. Translated: CASSSSGTDIF.

V is TRBV9 and J is TRBJ2-7; 13 bases agree with TRBD2. Trimming cost V 6 bases and J 3 bases; bases outside gene matches: 9. The CDR3 is 16 residues long. Per germline, CDR1 SGDLS and CDR2 YYNGEE. As DNA, the CDR3 is TGTGCCAGCACCGCGACGGGGACTAGCGGGGTCTACGAGCAGTACTTC. Amino acids: CASTATGTSGVYEQYF.

As concerns this clone: Other DNA sequences in the sample encode the same CDR3. The V gene is TRBV7-2, the J gene TRBJ2-2; no definite D call. The V and J ends lost 4 bases and 2 bases respectively, with 5 bases between them. Looked up from germline, CDR1 is SGHTA and CDR2 is FQGNSA. This CDR3 is built from 13 residues. The DNA for the CDR3 is TGTGCCAGCAGCTCCCGTAACACCGGGGAGCTGTTTTTT. It translates to CASSSRNTGELFF.

This chain links TRBV7-2 with TRBJ2-7; D is uncertain. The CDR3 sequence is 14 residues long. V lost 1 base to trimming and J lost 12 bases, with 19 bases between them. Germline lookup yields CDR1 SGHTA and CDR2 FQGNSA. DNA of the CDR3: TGTGCCAGCAGCTTAGGATTGGGCAGTCCCCCTCCGTACTTC. This encodes CASSLGLGSPPPYF. Supplemented by reference TRBV7-2 and TRBJ2-7, the full variable domain reads GAGVSQSPSNKVTEKGKDVELRCDPISGHTALYWYRQSLGQGLEFLIYFQGNSAPDKSGLPSDRFSAERTGGSVSTLTIQRTQQEDSAVYLCASSLGLGSPPPYFGPGTRLTVT.

The chain couples TRBV5-6 to TRBJ2-1; no clear D gene. The CDR3 extends over 17 amino acids. The V gene lost 4 bases and the J gene lost 0 bases, with 17 bases spanning the gap. CDR1 is SGHDT, CDR2 YYEEEE, per germline. CDR3 nucleotides: TGTGCCAGCAGCCTTTCGTACAGATTTCCCTCCTACAATGAGCAGTTCTTC. It yields the protein CASSLSYRFPSYNEQFF.

The chain has TRBV7-9 and TRBJ2-7; D might be TRBD1 (5 bases). Per germline, CDR1 SEHNR and CDR2 FQNEAQ (reference sequence). Trimming cost V 4 bases and J 1 base, with 14 bases left between them. The length of the CDR3 is 15 residues. CDR3 DNA sequence: TGTGCCAGCAGCTCTAAGGGGTTTGGTTCCTACGAGCAGTACTTC. Its translation is CASSSKGFGSYEQYF.

This clone was seen once. The chain carries TRBV5-4 and TRBJ2-3, with TRBD2 matching 11 bases. CDR3 length: 16 amino acids. V lost 3 bases, J lost 4 bases, and 7 bases stayed unmatched. CDR1 and CDR2 (germline): SGHNT, YYREEE (reference sequence). CDR3 DNA: TGTGCCAGCAGCTCCCCGGTAGCGGGAGGGTCAGATACGCAGTATTTT. This gives the protein CASSSPVAGGSDTQYF.

This rearrangement joins TRBV7-2 to TRBJ2-3; tentatively, D is TRBD2 (5 bases). Germline-derived CDR1 and CDR2 are SGHTA and FQGNSA. CDR3 size: 13 residues. The germline V and J ends were trimmed by 5 bases and 5 bases, with 11 bases remaining between them. CDR3 amino acids: CASSQPRGDTQYF. The CDR3 DNA sequence: TGTGCCAGCAGCCAACCACGGGGAGATACGCAGTATTTT. The whole variable domain, remainder taken from reference TRBV7-2 and TRBJ2-3, is GAGVSQSPSNKVTEKGKDVELRCDPISGHTALYWYRQSLGQGLEFLIYFQGNSAPDKSGLPSDRFSAERTGGSVSTLTIQRTQQEDSAVYLCASSQPRGDTQYFGPGTRLTVL.

The rearrangement links TRBV6-1 to TRBJ1-3; D uncertain. The CDR3 runs 17 residues. Germline values: CDR1 MNHNS, CDR2 SASEGT. V was shortened by 4 bases and J by 0 bases, with 16 bases between the two germline ends. The CDR3: CASSAESVSYSGNTIYF. The CDR3 coding sequence is TGTGCCAGCAGTGCAGAGTCAGTGAGTTACTCTGGAAACACCATATATTTT.